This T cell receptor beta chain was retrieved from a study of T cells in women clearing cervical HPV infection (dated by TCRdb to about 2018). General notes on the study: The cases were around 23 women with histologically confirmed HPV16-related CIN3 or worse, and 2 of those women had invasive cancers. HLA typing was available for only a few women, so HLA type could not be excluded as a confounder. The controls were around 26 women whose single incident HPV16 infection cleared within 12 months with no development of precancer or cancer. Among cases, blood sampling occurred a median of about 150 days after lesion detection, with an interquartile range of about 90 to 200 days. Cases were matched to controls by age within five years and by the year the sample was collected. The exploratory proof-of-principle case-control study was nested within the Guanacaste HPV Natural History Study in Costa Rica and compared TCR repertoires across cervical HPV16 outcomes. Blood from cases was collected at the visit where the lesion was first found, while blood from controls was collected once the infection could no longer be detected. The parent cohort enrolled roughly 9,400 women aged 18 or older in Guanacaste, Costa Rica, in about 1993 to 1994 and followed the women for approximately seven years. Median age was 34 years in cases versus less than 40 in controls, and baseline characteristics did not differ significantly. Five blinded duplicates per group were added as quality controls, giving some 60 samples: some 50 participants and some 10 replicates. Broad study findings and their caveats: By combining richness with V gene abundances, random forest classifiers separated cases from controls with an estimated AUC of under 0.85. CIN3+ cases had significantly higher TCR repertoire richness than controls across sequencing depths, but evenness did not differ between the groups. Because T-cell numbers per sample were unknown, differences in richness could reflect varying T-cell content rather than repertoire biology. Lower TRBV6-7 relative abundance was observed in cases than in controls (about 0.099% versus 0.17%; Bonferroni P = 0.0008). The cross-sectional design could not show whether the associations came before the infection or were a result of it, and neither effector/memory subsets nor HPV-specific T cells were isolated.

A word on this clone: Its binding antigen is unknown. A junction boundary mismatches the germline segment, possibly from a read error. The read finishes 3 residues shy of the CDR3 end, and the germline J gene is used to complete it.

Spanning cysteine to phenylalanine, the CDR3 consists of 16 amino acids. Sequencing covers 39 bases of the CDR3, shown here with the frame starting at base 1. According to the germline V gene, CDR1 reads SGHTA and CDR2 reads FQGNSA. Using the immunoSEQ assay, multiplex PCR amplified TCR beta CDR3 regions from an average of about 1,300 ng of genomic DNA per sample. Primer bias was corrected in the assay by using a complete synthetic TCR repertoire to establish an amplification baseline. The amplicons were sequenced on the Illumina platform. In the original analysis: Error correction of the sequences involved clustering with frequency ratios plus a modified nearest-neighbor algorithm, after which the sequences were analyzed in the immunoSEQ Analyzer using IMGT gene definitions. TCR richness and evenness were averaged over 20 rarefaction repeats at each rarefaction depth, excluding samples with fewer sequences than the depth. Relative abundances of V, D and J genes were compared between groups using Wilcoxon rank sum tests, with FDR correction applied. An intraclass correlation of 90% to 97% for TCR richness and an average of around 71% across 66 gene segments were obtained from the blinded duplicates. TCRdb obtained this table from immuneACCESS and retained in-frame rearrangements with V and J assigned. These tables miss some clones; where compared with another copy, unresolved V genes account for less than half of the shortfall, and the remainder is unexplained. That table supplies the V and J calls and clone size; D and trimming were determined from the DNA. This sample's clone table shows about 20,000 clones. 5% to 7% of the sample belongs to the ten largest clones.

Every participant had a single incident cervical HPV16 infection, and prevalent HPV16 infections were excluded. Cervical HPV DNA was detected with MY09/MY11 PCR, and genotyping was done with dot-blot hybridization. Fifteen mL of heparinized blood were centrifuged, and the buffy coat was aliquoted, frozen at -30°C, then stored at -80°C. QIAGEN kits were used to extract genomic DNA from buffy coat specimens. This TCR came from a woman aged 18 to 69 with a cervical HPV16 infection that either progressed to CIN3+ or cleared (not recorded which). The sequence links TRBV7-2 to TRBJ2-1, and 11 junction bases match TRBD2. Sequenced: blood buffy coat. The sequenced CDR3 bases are TGTGCCAGCAGCCTAGCCGGGACTAGCGGATACAATGAG. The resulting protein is CASSLAGTSGYNE. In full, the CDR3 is CASSLAGTSGYNEQFF.